This TCR beta chain emerged from a study of cytomegalovirus exposure and HLA in healthy donors. Primers: 60 Vbeta forward and 13 Jbeta reverse. Produced via immunoSEQ multiplex PCR; TCRdb's table is partial and in-frame only. The sample lists roughly 100,000 clones, approximately 14% occurring once. Trimming shortened V by 0 bases and J by 8 bases, and 19 bases separated the two germline ends. The CDR3 sequence is 16 residues long. Germline assignment: CDR1 ENHRY and CDR2 SYGVKD. The clonotype comes from a female donor in good health and CMV-seronegative. Sequenced material: PBMCs. The rearrangement links TRBV10-3 to TRBJ1-2; weak D call: TRBD1 (5 bases). This chain's CDR3 is CAISESTARVRKGYTF. The CDR3 DNA reads TGTGCCATCAGTGAGTCTACGGCCAGGGTTCGTAAAGGCTACACCTTC.